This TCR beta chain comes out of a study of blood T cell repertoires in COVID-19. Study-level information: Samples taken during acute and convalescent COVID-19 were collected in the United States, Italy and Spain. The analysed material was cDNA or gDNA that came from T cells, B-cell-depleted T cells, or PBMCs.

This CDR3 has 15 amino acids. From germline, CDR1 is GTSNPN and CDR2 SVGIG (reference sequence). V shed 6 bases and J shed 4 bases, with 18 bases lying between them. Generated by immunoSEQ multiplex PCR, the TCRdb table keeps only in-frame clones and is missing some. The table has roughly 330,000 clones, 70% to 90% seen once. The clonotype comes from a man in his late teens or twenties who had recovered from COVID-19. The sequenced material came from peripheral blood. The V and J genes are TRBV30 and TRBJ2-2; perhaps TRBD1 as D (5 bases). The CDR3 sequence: CACTGHLRFTGELFF. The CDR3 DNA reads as TGTGCCTGTACCGGACACCTCCGGTTCACCGGGGAGCTGTTTTTT.